This TCR beta chain was obtained from a study of technical replicates of blood from a handful of donors. The CDR3 consists of 15 residues. In germline, CDR1 is LNHNV, CDR2 YYDKDF (reference sequence). V lost 5 bases and J lost 10, with 20 bases in between. This table comes from immunoSEQ multiplex PCR, and its TCRdb copy is limited to in-frame clones, with some not included. The data contain 65,000 to 95,000 clones, about 97% of them singletons. This chain joins TRBV15 and TRBJ1-4; D is uncertain. The TCR comes from a human donor in good health. The sequenced material came from T cells isolated from PBMCs. The CDR3 protein is CATSDHRARDGKLFF. The CDR3 DNA follows: TGTGCCACCAGCGATCACCGGGCTCGGGATGGAAAACTGTTTTTT.